These 27 T cell receptor beta chains share one sample of origin, sequenced in a study of kidney transplant recipient with SARS-CoV-2 infection. TCRdb ran MiXCR on the reads and lists one entry per CDR3 protein. The sample lists roughly 230,000 distinct CDR3 sequences, around 26% seen once, with more than 6.5% in the top ten. The starting material was a blood sample, obtained at baseline and on approximately day 120 from a kidney transplant recipient. Every receptor here comes from a male patient aged 30 to 39 who had COVID-19 and was a kidney transplant recipient. Some T cells may trace back to the graft donor.

This clonotype was seen many times. The V call is TRBV9, the J call TRBJ2-7, with D uncertain. CDR1 and CDR2 from the germline V gene are SGDLS and YYNGEE. The CDR3 is 16 residues long. V shed 0 bases and J shed 0 bases, with 13 bases lying between them. CDR3 region: CASSVEVVSSSYEQYF. The CDR3 DNA is TGTGCCAGCAGCGTAGAGGTAGTCTCTAGCTCCTACGAGCAGTACTTC.

This clonotype was detected only once. A read error may be the cause here, since a much bigger clone is one base away. The chain employs TRBV4-3 and TRBJ1-2; D is uncertain. The CDR3 contains 14 residues. With 1 base removed from V and 6 bases from J, the gap between germline ends came to 12 bases. Germline V gene data show CDR1 as LGHNA and CDR2 as YSLEER. CDR3 sequence reads: CASSQGRRAHGYTF. CDR3 nucleotide sequence: TGCGCCAGCAGCCAAGGTCGGAGGGCCCATGGCTACACCTTC.

This clonotype was recorded many times. This chain uses TRBV28 with TRBJ1-3; D not certain. The germline V and J ends were trimmed by 2 bases and 1 base, with 9 bases remaining between them. The CDR3 is 15 amino acids. The germline CDR1 and CDR2 sequences are MDHEN and SYDVKM. The CDR3 spells CASSLRGTSGNTIYF. In DNA form, the CDR3 reads TGTGCCAGCAGTTTACGTGGCACGTCTGGAAACACCATATATTTT.

This clonotype was found many times. The chain's CDR3 is CASSMGWNTEAFF. The CDR3 DNA reads as TGTGCCAGTAGTATGGGCTGGAACACTGAAGCTTTCTTT. The chain recombines TRBV19 with TRBJ1-1; no firm D call. V lost 3 bases, J lost 1 base, and 6 bases lay in between. The germline CDR1 and CDR2 sequences are LNHDA and SQIVND (reference sequence). The length of the CDR3 is 13 residues.

This clonotype has a count of ten or more. The genes are TRBV24-1 and TRBJ1-4; D is undetermined. With 3 bases removed from V and 7 bases from J, the gap between germline ends came to 11 bases. The CDR3 sequence is 14 residues long. Germline V gene sequence: CDR1 KGHDR, CDR2 SFDVKD. DNA for the CDR3: TGTGCCACCAGTGATCCGTCTACTCCTGAAAAACTGTTTTTT. Its protein is CATSDPSTPEKLFF.

V is TRBV7-6 and J is TRBJ1-2; D gene unclear. This CDR3 region has 17 residues. The germline V gene encodes CDR1 SGHVS and CDR2 FNYEAQ. Trimming shortened V by 5 bases and J by 4 bases, and 23 bases separated the two germline ends. The CDR3 DNA reads as TGTGCCAGCAGCAACCCAAGTGAATCTCGAAAGACCTATGGCTACACCTTC. Translated, it gives CASSNPSESRKTYGYTF.

The chain employs TRBV7-2 and TRBJ2-7; TRBD2 agrees at 10 bases. Germline CDR1 and CDR2: SGHTA and FQGNSA. With 7 bases clipped from V and 2 bases from J, the junction kept 5 bases outside the gene matches. This CDR3 has 14 amino acids. For the CDR3, the DNA is TGTGCCAGCAACCGGACTAGCGGAGCCTACGAGCAGTACTTC. This codes for CASNRTSGAYEQYF.

This clonotype was observed at least ten times. The chain employs TRBV6-2 or TRBV6-3 and TRBJ2-1; D uncertain. The CDR3 runs to 15 residues. V dropped 4 bases and J dropped 0 bases, with 10 bases sitting between them. CDR1 MNHEY and CDR2 SVGEGT come from the germline V gene. The CDR3 here is CASSSARRSYNEQFF. The DNA of the CDR3 is TGTGCCAGCAGTTCCGCTAGGCGCTCCTACAATGAGCAGTTCTTC.

The gene calls are TRBV5-1 and TRBJ2-3, with 11 bases lining up with TRBD2. The CDR3 extends over 14 amino acids. From germline, CDR1 is SGHRS and CDR2 YFSETQ. The trim removed 4 bases at V and 5 bases at J, leaving 3 bases unmatched. CDR3 residues: CASSPGTSGDTQYF. CDR3 DNA: TGCGCCAGCAGCCCCGGGACTAGCGGAGATACGCAGTATTTT.

This clonotype appeared many times. The chain combines TRBV3-1 with TRBJ2-1; 7 nucleotides match TRBD2. The V gene's germline CDR1 is LGHDT and CDR2 YNNKEL (reference sequence). After removal of 1 base from V and 3 bases from J, the junction contained 12 bases not matched to a gene. This CDR3 has 18 residues. As DNA, the CDR3 is TGTGCCAGCAGCCAAGTCGAATTCGACCGGGAGGACTACAATGAGCAGTTCTTC. As protein: CASSQVEFDREDYNEQFF.

Concerning this clonotype itself: With a much larger clone just one base away, this may be a read error. The chain uses TRBV20-1 and TRBJ1-2; 8 bases match TRBD1. Germline lookup yields CDR1 DFQATT and CDR2 SNEGSKA (reference sequence). The CDR3 spans 14 residues. The CDR3 DNA is TGCGGTGCACTGGACAGGGAAGGAGACTATGGCTACACCTTC. It is translated as CGALDREGDYGYTF.

This clonotype was recorded a few times. This chain uses TRBV20-1 with TRBJ1-1; 8 bases fit TRBD1. V was pared by 7 bases and J by 5 bases, with 9 bases of the junction left unmatched. CDR3 size: 13 residues. CDR1 and CDR2 (germline): DFQATT, SNEGSKA (reference sequence). CDR3 nucleotide sequence: TGCAGTGTTCCGGGACAGGAATCGACTGAAGCTTTCTTT. Its protein is CSVPGQESTEAFF.

This clonotype showed up many times. This sequence joins TRBV11-2 and TRBJ1-5, with 7 bases identical to TRBD1. The V gene's germline CDR1 is SGHAT and CDR2 FQNNGV. The V gene end was trimmed by 5 bases and the J gene end by 4 bases; junction bases not matched to a gene: 8. This CDR3 region has 15 residues. The CDR3 nucleotides are TGTGCCAGCAGCCTTCGGGACAGCTTTAATCAGCCCCAGCATTTT. Its translation is CASSLRDSFNQPQHF.

This clonotype was detected a few times. Written as DNA, the CDR3 is TGTGCCAGCAGCTTAGTTGGGGTAGGTGAGCAGTTCTTC. Translated, it gives CASSLVGVGEQFF. The chain carries TRBV11-3 and TRBJ2-1; no clear D gene. The CDR3 has 13 residues. Germline CDR1 and CDR2: SGHNT and YENEEA. V lost 1 base to trimming and J lost 9 bases, with 10 bases between them. Supplemented by reference TRBV11-3 and TRBJ2-1, the full variable domain reads EAGVVQSPRYKIIEKKQPVAFWCNPISGHNTLYWYLQNLGQGPELLIRYENEEAVDDSQLPKDRFSAERLKGVDSTLKIQPAELGDSAVYLCASSLVGVGEQFFGPGTRLTVL.

This clonotype came up many times. This chain uses TRBV4-3 with TRBJ1-2; D gene ambiguous. The CDR3 consists of 17 residues. The germline gives CDR1 LGHNA, CDR2 YSLEER. V lost 5 bases, J lost 4 bases, and 23 bases lay in between. The CDR3 reads CASSISEGRRKTYGYTF. The CDR3 DNA reads TGCGCCAGCAGCATTAGTGAAGGACGTCGAAAGACCTATGGCTACACCTTC.

This clonotype was detected many times. The chain combines TRBV18 with TRBJ1-1, with no clear D. The CDR3 is 12 amino acids. The ends were cut back, 8 bases at V and 1 base at J, with 8 bases in the middle. Germline assignment: CDR1 KGHSH and CDR2 LQKENI. CDR3 DNA: TGTGCCAGCACCCTGCAGAACACTGAAGCTTTCTTT. It is translated as CASTLQNTEAFF.

Many counts were recorded for this clonotype. The CDR3 spells CASSASGATGEQYF. The CDR3 DNA follows: TGTGCCAGCAGTGCAAGCGGGGCTACGGGCGAGCAGTACTTC. The chain recombines TRBV2 with TRBJ2-7, with TRBD2 matching 7 bases. This CDR3 is 14 amino acids long. After removal of 4 bases from V and 6 bases from J, the junction contained 9 bases not matched to a gene. From germline, CDR1 is SNHLY and CDR2 FYNNEI.

This clonotype was seen many times. The chain combines TRBV6-2 or TRBV6-3 with TRBJ2-2; D possibly corresponds to TRBD2 (6 bases). There are 13 residues in the CDR3. The V end lost 4 bases, the J end lost 5 bases, and 8 bases lay between the germline ends. Germline lookup yields CDR1 MNHEY and CDR2 SVGEGT. DNA of the CDR3: TGTGCCAGCAGTTGGGACTCTACCGGGGAGCTGTTTTTT. Translating it yields CASSWDSTGELFF.

Comments on this clonotype: A much larger clone differs by one base, so this may be a read error. This rearrangement joins TRBV29-1 to TRBJ2-1; perhaps TRBD2 as D (5 bases). CDR1 and CDR2 from the germline V gene are SQVTM and ANQGSEA. CDR3 length: 15 amino acids. V shed 2 bases and J shed 7 bases, with 18 bases lying between them. The CDR3 loop is CSVEPPVGRANEQFF. CDR3 bases: TGCAGCGTTGAACCTCCCGTAGGGCGGGCGAATGAGCAGTTCTTC.

The CDR3: CASSKKDEPRKTYGYTF. CDR3 in DNA: TGTGCCAGCAGCAAAAAGGATGAACCTCGAAAGACCTATGGCTACACCTTC. V is TRBV7-6 and J is TRBJ1-2, with D unclear. Trimming left V 5 bases short and J 4 bases short, with 23 bases between. The CDR3 contains 17 residues. In germline, CDR1 is SGHVS, CDR2 FNYEAQ.

In its sample, this clonotype was seen many times. This chain links TRBV3-1 with TRBJ2-2, with D possibly being TRBD1 or TRBD2 (5 bases each). Germline CDR1 reads LGHDT; CDR2 reads YNNKEL (reference sequence). The V end was cut by 5 bases, the J end by 5 bases, with 24 bases between. This CDR3 is 18 amino acids long. The CDR3 loop is CASSGGSPISGLTGELFF. The CDR3 DNA is TGTGCCAGCAGCGGGGGAAGTCCCATTTCAGGCTTGACCGGGGAGCTGTTTTTT.

This clonotype was detected many times. This chain uses TRBV5-6 with TRBJ1-2, with 10 nucleotides matching TRBD1. CDR1 is SGHDT and CDR2 is YYEEEE in the germline V gene. V lost 4 bases and J lost 4; bases outside the gene matches: 4. The CDR3 contains 14 residues. The CDR3 sequence is CASSRQGASYGYTF. The CDR3 bases are TGTGCCAGCAGCCGACAGGGGGCCTCCTATGGCTACACCTTC.

Turning to this clonotype: A much larger clonotype is one base distant, so this may be a read error. This chain connects TRBV28 to TRBJ1-3; D gene uncertain. V lost 5 bases and J lost 3, with 11 bases in between. CDR1 MDHEN and CDR2 SYDVKM come from the germline V gene. The CDR3 consists of 14 residues. The CDR3 region is CASSTPAGGNTIYF. CDR3 nucleotides: TGTGCCAGCAGTACGCCCGCAGGTGGAAACACCATATATTTT.

This clonotype came up many times. The V and J genes are TRBV4-1 and TRBJ1-4, with a possible D match to TRBD1 (6 bases). V shed 4 bases and J shed 0 bases, with 15 bases lying between them. Looked up from germline, CDR1 is MGHRA and CDR2 is YSYEKL. The CDR3 contains 17 residues. CDR3 bases: TGCGCCAGCAGCCCAGGGGTAAGGGGTGCAACTAATGAAAAACTGTTTTTT. It specifies CASSPGVRGATNEKLFF.

The sample holds many counts of this clonotype. The chain recombines TRBV15 with TRBJ1-2; no clear D gene. This CDR3 region has 17 residues. Per germline, CDR1 LNHNV and CDR2 YYDKDF (reference sequence). With 5 bases removed from V and 4 bases from J, the gap between germline ends came to 23 bases. CDR3 in amino acids: CATSYDRRCGKTYGYTF. DNA for the CDR3: TGTGCCACCAGCTATGATAGAAGGTGTGGAAAGACCTATGGCTACACCTTC.

Many counts were recorded for this clonotype. The genes are TRBV29-1 and TRBJ2-1, with D maybe TRBD2 (6 bases). The CDR3 is 11 residues long. Deletions cut 6 bases from V and 7 bases from J, with 10 bases between. The germline V gene has CDR1 SQVTM and CDR2 ANQGSEA. Here the CDR3 DNA reads TGCAGCGTGAAGAGCGGGAATGAGCAGTTCTTC. It translates to CSVKSGNEQFF.

V and J are TRBV11-2 and TRBJ2-1; 7 positions match TRBD2. This CDR3 has 15 residues. Germline V lookup: CDR1 SGHAT, CDR2 FQNNGV. The ends lost 2 bases at V and 5 bases at J; junction bases unmatched: 6. CDR3 DNA sequence: TGTGCCAGCAGCTTACCCGGGACTACAAACAATGAGCAGTTCTTC. Protein: CASSLPGTTNNEQFF.